This T cell receptor beta chain was sequenced in a study of T cell responses to AZD1222 COVID-19 vaccine. The overall study: Analysis merged second doses at about 4 or about 12 weeks.

Study-wide findings and caveats: The donor cohort was predominantly white British with a female majority, and clonal diversity may have been underestimated. No day 14 peak samples; only post-peak repertoires were characterized.

Details on this clone: Antigen unknown.

Germline V lookup: CDR1 KGHDR, CDR2 SFDVKD. V lost 1 base, J lost 14 bases, and 11 bases lay in between. The CDR3 is 12 residues long. Using immunoSEQ multiplex PCR, the repertoire was profiled, and TCRdb retains in-frame clones only, with some absent. This table holds approximately 100,000 clones, less than 95% found once. The material was peripheral blood, obtained on day 0 of AZD1222 vaccination. The rearrangement links TRBV24-1 to TRBJ2-1; D not resolved. The sequence was collected from an adult in good health. The CDR3 nucleotides read TGTGCCACCAGTGATTTAGGGCCGTCGAAGTTCTTC. This translates into CATSDLGPSKFF.